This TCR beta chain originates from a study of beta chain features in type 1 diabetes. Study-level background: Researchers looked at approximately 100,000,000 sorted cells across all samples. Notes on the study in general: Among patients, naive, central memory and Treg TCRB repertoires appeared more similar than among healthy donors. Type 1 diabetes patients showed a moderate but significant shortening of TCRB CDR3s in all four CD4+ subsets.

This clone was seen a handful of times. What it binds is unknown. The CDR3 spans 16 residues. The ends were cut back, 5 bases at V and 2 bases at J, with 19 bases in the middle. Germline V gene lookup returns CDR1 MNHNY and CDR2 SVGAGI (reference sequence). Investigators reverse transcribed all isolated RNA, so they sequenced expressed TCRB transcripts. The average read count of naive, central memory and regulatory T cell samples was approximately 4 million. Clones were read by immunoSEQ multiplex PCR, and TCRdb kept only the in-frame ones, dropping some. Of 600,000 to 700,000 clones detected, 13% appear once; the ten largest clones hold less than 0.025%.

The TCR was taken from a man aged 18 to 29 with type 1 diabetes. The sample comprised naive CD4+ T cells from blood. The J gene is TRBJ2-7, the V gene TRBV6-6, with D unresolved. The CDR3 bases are TGTGCCAGCAGTCCTCGTACGGGTGGAGAGACCTACGAGCAGTACTTC. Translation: CASSPRTGGETYEQYF.